Sequencing of this T cell receptor (beta chain) was carried out in a study of blood T cell repertoires in COVID-19. The table came from immunoSEQ multiplex PCR; TCRdb's copy has only in-frame clones and leaves some out. The table shows 300,000 or so clones, with under 90% occurring only once. The CDR3 is 13 amino acids. Germline V gene lookup returns CDR1 GTSNPN and CDR2 SVGIG (reference sequence). The V gene end was trimmed by 1 base and the J gene end by 6 bases; junction bases not matched to a gene: 0. For this clone: This specimen includes other DNA sequences encoding the same CDR3.

This sequence was found in a woman between 25 and 40 years old with COVID-19, enrolled during active disease. V usage is TRBV30 and J usage is TRBJ1-6; 7 bases are a match to TRBD1. Sequencing was carried out using peripheral blood. The CDR3 region is CAWSGQGNSPLHF. CDR3 bases: TGTGCCTGGAGTGGACAGGGTAATTCACCCCTCCACTTT.